This TCR beta chain was obtained from a study of blood T cells in healthy people across ages. Study-level results: Across samples, TCR beta diversity tracked strongly with naive T cell percentage.

Worth noting for this clonotype: Its antigen is unknown.

Germline-derived CDR1 and CDR2 are MNHEY and SVGAGI. The CDR3 is 15 residues long. Through a sample-barcoded 5' primer and a J-beta primer mix, a second PCR was run for 7 to 11 cycles. Using its own MiXCR run on the 5' RACE reads, TCRdb lists one record per CDR3 protein. The profile shows around 780,000 distinct CDR3 sequences, 20% to 30% of them singletons. The sample was also linked to a second study, of T cells of mothers and their children. As that report states: Reverse transcription into cDNA received all extracted RNA, at about 1.4 ug per 15 ul.

Material: blood. The sequence derives from a boy aged 5-17 years in good health. This rearrangement joins TRBV6-5 to TRBJ2-1, with D perhaps assigned TRBD1 or TRBD2 (6 bases each). The assigned J gene may be wrong: the sequence end matches TRBJ2-7 better. The CDR3 reads CASSYRQAGYYEQYF. The CDR3 nucleotides read TGTGCCAGCAGTTACAGACAGGCGGGGTACTACGAGCAGTACTTC.